This TCR beta chain originates from a study of control samples from healthy donors and cancer patients. Germline assignment: CDR1 MNHNY and CDR2 SVGAGI (reference sequence). The CDR3 length is 14 residues. Trimming cost V 2 bases and J 4 bases, with 9 bases left between them. Some clones are missing from TCRdb's copy, which holds only in-frame ones; the method was immunoSEQ multiplex PCR. This table has about 140,000 clones, roughly 94% appearing once. The genes are TRBV6-6 and TRBJ1-3; possible D gene TRBD1, 6 bases. This TCR was recovered from a man aged 40-49 years in good health. The sequenced sample consisted of blood. The CDR3 loop is CASSYAGVGNTIYF. The CDR3 bases are TGTGCCAGCAGTTACGCAGGGGTGGGAAACACCATATATTTT.